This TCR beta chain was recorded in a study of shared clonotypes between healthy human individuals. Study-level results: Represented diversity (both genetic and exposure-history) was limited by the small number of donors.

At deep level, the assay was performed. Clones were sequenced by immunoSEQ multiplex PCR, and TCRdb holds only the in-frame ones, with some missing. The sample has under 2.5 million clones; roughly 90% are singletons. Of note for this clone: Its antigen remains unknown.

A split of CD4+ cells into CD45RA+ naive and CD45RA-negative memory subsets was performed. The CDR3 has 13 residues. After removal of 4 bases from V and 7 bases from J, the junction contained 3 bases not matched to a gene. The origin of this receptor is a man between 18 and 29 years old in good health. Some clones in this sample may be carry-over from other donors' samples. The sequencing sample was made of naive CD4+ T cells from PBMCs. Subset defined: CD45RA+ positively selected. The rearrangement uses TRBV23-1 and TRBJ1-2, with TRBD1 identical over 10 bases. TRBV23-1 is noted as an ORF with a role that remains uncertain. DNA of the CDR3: TGCGCCAGCAGTCGACAGGGGGCGCGTGGCTACACCTTC. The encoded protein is CASSRQGARGYTF.